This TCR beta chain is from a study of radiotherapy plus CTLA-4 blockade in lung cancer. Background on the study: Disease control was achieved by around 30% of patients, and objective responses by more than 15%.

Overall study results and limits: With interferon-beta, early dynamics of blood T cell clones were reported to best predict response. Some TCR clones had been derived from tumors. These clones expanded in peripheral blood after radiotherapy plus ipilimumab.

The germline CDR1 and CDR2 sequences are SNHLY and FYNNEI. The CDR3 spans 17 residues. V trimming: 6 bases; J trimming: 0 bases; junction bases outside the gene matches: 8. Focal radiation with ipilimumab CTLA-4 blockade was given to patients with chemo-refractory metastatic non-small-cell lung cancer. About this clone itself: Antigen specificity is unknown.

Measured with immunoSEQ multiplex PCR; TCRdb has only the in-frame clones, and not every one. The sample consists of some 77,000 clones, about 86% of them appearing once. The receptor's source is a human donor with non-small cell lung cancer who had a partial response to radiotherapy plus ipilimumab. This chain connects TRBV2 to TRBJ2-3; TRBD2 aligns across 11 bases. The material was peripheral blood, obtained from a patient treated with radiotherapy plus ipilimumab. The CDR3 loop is CASRGGWTSGSTDTQYF. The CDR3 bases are TGTGCCAGCAGGGGAGGCTGGACTAGCGGGAGCACAGATACGCAGTATTTT. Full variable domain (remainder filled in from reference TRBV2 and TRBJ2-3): EPEVTQTPSHQVTQMGQEVILRCVPISNHLYFYWYRQILGQKVEFLVSFYNNEISEKSEIFDDQFSVERPDGSNFTLKIRSTKLEDSAMYFCASRGGWTSGSTDTQYFGPGTRLTVL.